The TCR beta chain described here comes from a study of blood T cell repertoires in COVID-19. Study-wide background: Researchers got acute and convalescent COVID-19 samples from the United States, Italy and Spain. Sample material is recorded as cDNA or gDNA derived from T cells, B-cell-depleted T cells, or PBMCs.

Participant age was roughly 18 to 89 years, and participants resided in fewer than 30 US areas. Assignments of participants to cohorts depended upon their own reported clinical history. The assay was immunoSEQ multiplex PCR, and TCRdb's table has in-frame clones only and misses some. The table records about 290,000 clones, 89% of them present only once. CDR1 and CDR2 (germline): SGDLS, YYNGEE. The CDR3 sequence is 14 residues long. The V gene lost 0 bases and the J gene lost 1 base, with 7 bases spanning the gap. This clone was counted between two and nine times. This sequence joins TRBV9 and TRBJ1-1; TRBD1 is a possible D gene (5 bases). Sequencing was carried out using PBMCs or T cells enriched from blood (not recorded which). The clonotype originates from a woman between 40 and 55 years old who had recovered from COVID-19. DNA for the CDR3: TGTGCCAGCAGCGTAGCTAGGGGGAACACTGAAGCTTTCTTT. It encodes CASSVARGNTEAFF. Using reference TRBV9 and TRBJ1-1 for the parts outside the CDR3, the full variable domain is DSGVTQTPKHLITATGQRVTLRCSPRSGDLSVYWYQQSLDQGLQFLIQYYNGEERAKGNILERFSAQQFPDLHSELNLSSLELGDSALYFCASSVARGNTEAFFGQGTRLTVV.